The clone carrying this T cell receptor beta chain was seen more than once but under ten times. Its antigen remains unknown. Reverse transcription of all isolated RNA meant that expressed TCRB transcripts were sequenced. Clones were read by immunoSEQ multiplex PCR, and TCRdb kept only the in-frame ones, dropping some. The sample has some 500,000 clones; about an eighth are singletons. The data derive from a study of beta chain features in type 1 diabetes. Trimming took 5 bases from V and 5 from J; bases not matched to a gene: 6. The CDR3 runs 13 residues. CDR1 is SGHVS and CDR2 is FQNEAQ in the germline V gene. Study-level points and caveats: Shorter TCRB CDR3s, moderately but significantly so, marked every one of the four CD4+ subsets in Type 1 diabetes patients.

What was sequenced was naive CD4+ T cells from blood. J is TRBJ2-7 and V is TRBV7-8; 7 bases are shared with TRBD1. The TCR originated in a young woman in good health. The CDR3 sequence: CASSTPTGNEQYF. CDR3 DNA: TGTGCCAGCAGCACACCGACAGGGAACGAGCAGTACTTC.